Below, one T cell receptor (beta chain) is given with its context. These data come from a study of blood T cell repertoires in COVID-19. Study-wide context: COVID-19 samples, acute and convalescent, were from the United States, Italy and Spain. PBMCs, B-cell-depleted T cells, or T cells provided the cDNA or gDNA that made up the material.

Looked up from germline, CDR1 is GTSNPN and CDR2 is SVGIG (reference sequence). Trimming at V came to 5 bases and at J to 7 bases, leaving 2 bases not matched to a gene. This CDR3 is 11 amino acids long. Per the study methods: By means of reference gene primer amplification, nucleated cell counts were estimated. Assay used: immunoSEQ multiplex PCR; TCRdb lists only in-frame clones, some missing. That table gives V, J and clone size, and the DNA gave D and trimming. The table includes more than 300,000 clones, approximately 87% detected once. The clonotype was recovered from a woman aged 25-40 years with COVID-19, enrolled during active disease. Sequencing was performed on peripheral blood. The genes are TRBV30 and TRBJ2-1; 7 bases agree with TRBD2. CDR3 nucleotides: TGTGCCTGGTGGGGGGGGAATGAGCAGTTCTTC. The encoded protein is CAWWGGNEQFF.